This T cell receptor (beta chain) was captured in a study of CD8 T cells in Susac syndrome (dated by TCRdb to between 2018 and 2021). Some background on the complete study: Repertoire sequencing was used to test whether CD8+ T cell activation and differentiation in Susac syndrome was antigen driven. The clonality of the CD8+ T cell repertoire was compared across 11 to 12 healthy donors, about 14 Susac syndrome patients and under 19 multiple sclerosis patients.

CDR1 is given as SGHVS and CDR2 as FQNEAQ, both from the germline V gene. From its cysteine to its phenylalanine, the CDR3 spans 12 amino acids. The entry retains the CDR3 DNA only, 36 bases that are in frame from base 1. The V and J ends are trimmed by 1 base and 1 base, leaving 2 bases between them. Peripheral blood CD8+ and CD4+ T cells from healthy donors, Susac syndrome patients and multiple sclerosis patients were profiled by high-throughput TCR beta sequencing. The healthy donors served as controls matched for age and sex. CD8+ TEMRA cells were enriched by FACS, while bulk CD8+ and CD4+ T cells were purified by magnetic negative isolation. Blood was collected in EDTA tubes and processed within 24 hours, with PBMCs isolated through density gradient centrifugation. PBMCs intended for TCR sequencing were cryopreserved in liquid nitrogen and thawed later in a water bath at 37 degrees C. The sorted or isolated CD4+, CD8+ and CD8+ TEMRA cells reached a purity of at least 90%.

What the study reported, not specific to this receptor: The study acknowledged that relatively few individuals were included in the TCR sequencing and HLA analysis.

A remark on this clonotype: No antigen is known for it. The input lacks base qualities; no much larger clone sits a single base away.

RNA was extracted with the RNeasy kit and roughly 0.45 to 1 ug was reverse transcribed using random hexamers. TCR beta CDR3 regions were amplified with the immunoSEQ multiplex PCR assay covering 54 Vbeta and 13 Jbeta segments. PCR amplification bias was corrected by using a synthetic template baseline for primer optimization and computational correction. Per the original workflow: Reads were annotated to V, D and J genes per IMGT and analyzed with immunoSEQ Analyzer, keeping only productive sequences. Clonality was calculated as one minus the Shannon entropy normalized by log2 of the number of productive unique sequences. For each patient and control, public and private clones were evaluated within the 100 most prevalent clones. Clones were defined as Susac-specific when absent from the healthy and MS cohorts, from about 1,100 published viral clones and from other ImmuneACCESS disease sequences. TCRdb's own reprocessing of the public reads used fastp at Q25 and MiXCR and kept productive beta chains. Here each entry gathers all rows of one CDR3 protein and keeps the most common genes and DNA. Here the V and J calls rest on TCRdb's processing, not on the authors' analysis. For this sample there are fewer than 150,000 distinct CDR3 sequences; roughly 94% appear just once. The top ten hold 0.27% of the sample.

The sample taken for sequencing was CD8+ T cells from PBMCs. The rearranged chain carries TRBV7-8 and TRBJ2-7, with no confidently assigned D gene. This sequence originates from a human donor in good health. The CDR3 reads CASSLESYEQYF. The nucleotide sequence reads as follows: TGTGCCAGCAGCTTAGAATCCTACGAGCAGTACTTC.